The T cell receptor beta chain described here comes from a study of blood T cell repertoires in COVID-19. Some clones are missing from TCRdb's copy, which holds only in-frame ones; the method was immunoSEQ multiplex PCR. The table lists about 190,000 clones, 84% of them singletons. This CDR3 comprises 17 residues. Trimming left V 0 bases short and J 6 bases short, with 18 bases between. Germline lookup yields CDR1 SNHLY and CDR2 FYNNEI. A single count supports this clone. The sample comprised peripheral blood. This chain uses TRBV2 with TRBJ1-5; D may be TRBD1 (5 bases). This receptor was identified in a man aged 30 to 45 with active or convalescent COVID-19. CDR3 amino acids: CASSEASGKGSTQPQHF. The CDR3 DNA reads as TGTGCCAGCAGTGAAGCTTCAGGGAAAGGGTCAACTCAGCCCCAGCATTTT.